The following is a TCR beta chain sequence with its context. In its sample, this clonotype was seen a few times. Its binding antigen is unknown. Within one base of it there is no much larger clone, and no base qualities were kept. The record originates from a study of identical twins (TCRdb year 2016). With regard to the full study: To test whether fetal clonotypes persist, this study deep-sequenced TCR alpha and beta repertoires from monozygotic twins, from unrelated adults of various ages, and from cord blood. Replicate twin experiments were performed at different times using different library preparation protocols to rule out contamination.

The paper's findings and limits, for the study overall: Zero-insertion analyses could be partly confounded by invariant T cells such as MAIT and iNKT, though diverse VJ usage argued against such confounding for most clonotypes. Excess twin sharing in beta out-of-frame sequences was weaker because fewer shared sequences lowered the signal-to-noise ratio. Conclusions relied on cross-sectional statistical analysis, since the same donors could not be followed over many years. Out-of-frame TCR alpha sequences shared between twins showed an excess of low generation-probability sequences compared with coincidental sharing between unrelated individuals. Abundant cord blood beta clonotypes carried fewer insertions; young adult naive repertoires showed a weaker similar trend, while memory repertoires showed none. In monozygotic twins, recombination models systematically underestimated out-of-frame TCR alpha sharing, but the models matched the sharing seen between unrelated individuals.

The CDR3 covers 15 residues, taking in both the cysteine and the phenylalanine. Of the read, only the CDR3 DNA is kept; its 45 bases are in frame from base 1. From the germline V gene (reference sequence), CDR1 is LGHDT and CDR2 is YNNKEL. Ends trimmed: V by 3 bases, J by 0 bases; bases unmatched to a gene: 3. Only healthy Caucasian donors were included. Three pairs of female monozygotic twins, all aged roughly 18 to 29 years, were included in the twin cohort. Miltenyi CD45RO+ enrichment and human naive T-cell isolation kits were used to isolate memory (CD45RO+) and naive T cells from PBMC. Libraries were built with 5' RACE. Instrument used: Illumina HiSeq 2000. Template switching added a universal primer binding site, and the final cDNA carried a unique molecular identifier that allowed TCR cDNA molecules to be counted accurately. First-strand cDNA for TCR alpha and beta chains was synthesized from specific primers in the conserved constant-segment region. To control for contamination, every cDNA library carried two barcodes: a SMART-Mk sample barcode plus Illumina barcodes. TruSeq adapter sequences along with Illumina sample barcodes were introduced in two successive PCR steps. TCR alpha and beta cDNA libraries were sequenced on the Illumina HiSeq platform with custom primers. Regarding the original processing steps: Raw reads were processed with MiGEC to extract unique molecular identifiers, and MiXCR was used to determine CDR3 positions. For each individual, recombination models were inferred using an EM algorithm with the repgenHMM and IGoR tools. Shared clonotypes were analyzed with the tcR package in R, and sharing was normalized by the product of cloneset sizes. To study raw recombination without the effects of thymic and clonal selection, out-of-frame nonproductive sequences were analyzed. In-frame beta chains were kept once TCRdb had trimmed the public reads at Q25 with fastp and called clones with MiXCR. CDR3 protein sequences are deduplicated, and each keeps its most common genes and DNA. The V and J calls were determined by TCRdb, not by the authors. The sample data list around 250,000 distinct CDR3 sequences, and about an eighth of these were observed just once. Roughly 4.2% of the sample is taken by the ten largest.

Separately, the same data were catalogued under a study of yellow fever vaccine responses in identical twins. From that second study: The authors reported that the T cell response to vaccination in identical twins appeared partly convergent and partly personalized. In the study, vaccine-responding T cell clones were precisely tracked in identical twins.

Sequencing was performed on memory (CD45RO+) T cells sorted from blood. The cell subset or site label corresponds to: CD45RO+ enriched T cells. The clonotype comes from a woman aged 18-30 years in good health. The rearranged segments are TRBV3-1 and TRBJ2-7; 9 bases in the middle match TRBD1. CDR3 protein: CASSHGQGPSYEQYF. The nucleotide sequence is TGTGCCAGCAGCCACGGACAGGGGCCCTCCTACGAGCAGTACTTC.